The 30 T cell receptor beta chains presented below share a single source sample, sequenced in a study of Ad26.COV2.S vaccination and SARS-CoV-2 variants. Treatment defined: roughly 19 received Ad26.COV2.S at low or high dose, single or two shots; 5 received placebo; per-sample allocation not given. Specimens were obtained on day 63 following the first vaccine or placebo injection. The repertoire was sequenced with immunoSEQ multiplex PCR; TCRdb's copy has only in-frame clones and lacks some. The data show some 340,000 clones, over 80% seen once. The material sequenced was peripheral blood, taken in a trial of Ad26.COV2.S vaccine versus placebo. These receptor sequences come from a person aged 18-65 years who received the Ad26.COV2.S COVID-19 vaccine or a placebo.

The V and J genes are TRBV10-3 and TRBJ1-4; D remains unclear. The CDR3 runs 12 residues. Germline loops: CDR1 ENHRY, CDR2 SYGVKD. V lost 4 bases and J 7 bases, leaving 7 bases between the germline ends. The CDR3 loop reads CAISVRGEKLFF. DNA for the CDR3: TGTGCCATCAGTGTGCGGGGTGAAAAACTGTTTTTT.

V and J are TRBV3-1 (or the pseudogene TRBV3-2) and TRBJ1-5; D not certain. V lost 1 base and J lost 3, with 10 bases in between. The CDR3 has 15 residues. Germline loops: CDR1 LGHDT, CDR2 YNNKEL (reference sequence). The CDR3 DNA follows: TGTGCCAGCAGCCAAGGCATAGGGTTCAATCAGCCCCAGCATTTT. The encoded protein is CASSQGIGFNQPQHF.

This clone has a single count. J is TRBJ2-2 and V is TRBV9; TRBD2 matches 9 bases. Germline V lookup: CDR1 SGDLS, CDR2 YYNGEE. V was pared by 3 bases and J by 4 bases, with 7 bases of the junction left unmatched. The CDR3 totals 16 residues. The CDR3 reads CASSATGTSLTGELFF. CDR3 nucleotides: TGTGCCAGCAGCGCGACCGGGACTAGCCTCACCGGGGAGCTGTTTTTT.

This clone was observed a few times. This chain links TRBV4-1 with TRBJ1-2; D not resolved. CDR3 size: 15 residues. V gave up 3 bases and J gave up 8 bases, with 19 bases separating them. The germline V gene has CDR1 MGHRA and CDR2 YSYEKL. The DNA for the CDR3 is TGCGCCAGCAGCCACGTAGCATCCGGGGATGTAGGCTACACCTTC. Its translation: CASSHVASGDVGYTF.

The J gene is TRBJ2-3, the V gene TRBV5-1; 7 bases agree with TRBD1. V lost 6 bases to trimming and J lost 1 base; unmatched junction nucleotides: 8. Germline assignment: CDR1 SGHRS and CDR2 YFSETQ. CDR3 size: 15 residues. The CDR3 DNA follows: TGCGCCAGCACCCAGGGGGACCCGGGCACAGATACGCAGTATTTT. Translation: CASTQGDPGTDTQYF.

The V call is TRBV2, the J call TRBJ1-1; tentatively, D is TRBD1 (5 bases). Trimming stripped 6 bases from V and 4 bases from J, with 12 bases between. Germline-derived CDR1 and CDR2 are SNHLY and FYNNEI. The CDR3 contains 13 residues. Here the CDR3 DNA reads TGTGCCAGCAGCGAGGGACCCGGCACTGAAGCTTTCTTT. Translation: CASSEGPGTEAFF.

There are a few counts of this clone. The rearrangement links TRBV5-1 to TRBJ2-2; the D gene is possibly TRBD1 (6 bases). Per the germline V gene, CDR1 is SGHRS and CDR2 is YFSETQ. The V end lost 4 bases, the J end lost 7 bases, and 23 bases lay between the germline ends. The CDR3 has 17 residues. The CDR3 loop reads CASSPGQRAFRGGELFF. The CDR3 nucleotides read TGCGCCAGCAGCCCTGGACAGAGAGCCTTCAGGGGCGGGGAGCTGTTTTTT.

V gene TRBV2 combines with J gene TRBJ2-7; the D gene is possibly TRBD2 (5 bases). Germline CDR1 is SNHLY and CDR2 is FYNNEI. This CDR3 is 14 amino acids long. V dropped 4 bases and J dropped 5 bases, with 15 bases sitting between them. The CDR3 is CASSVQRVGDEQYF. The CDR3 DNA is TGTGCCAGCAGTGTACAGAGAGTCGGGGACGAGCAGTACTTC. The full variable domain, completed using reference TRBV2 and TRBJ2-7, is EPEVTQTPSHQVTQMGQEVILRCVPISNHLYFYWYRQILGQKVEFLVSFYNNEISEKSEIFDDQFSVERPDGSNFTLKIRSTKLEDSAMYFCASSVQRVGDEQYFGPGTRLTVT.

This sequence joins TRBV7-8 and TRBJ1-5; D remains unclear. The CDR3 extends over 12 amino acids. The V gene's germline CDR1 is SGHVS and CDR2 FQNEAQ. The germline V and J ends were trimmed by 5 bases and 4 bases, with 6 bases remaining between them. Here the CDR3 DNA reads TGTGCCAGCAGCCTCCTTAATCAGCCCCAGCATTTT. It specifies CASSLLNQPQHF.

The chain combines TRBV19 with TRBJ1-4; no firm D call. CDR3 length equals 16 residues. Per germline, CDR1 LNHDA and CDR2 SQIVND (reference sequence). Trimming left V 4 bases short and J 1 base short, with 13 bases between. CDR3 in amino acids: CASSKGFSLTNEKLFF. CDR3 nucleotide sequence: TGTGCCAGTAGTAAGGGCTTCTCGTTAACTAATGAAAAACTGTTTTTT.

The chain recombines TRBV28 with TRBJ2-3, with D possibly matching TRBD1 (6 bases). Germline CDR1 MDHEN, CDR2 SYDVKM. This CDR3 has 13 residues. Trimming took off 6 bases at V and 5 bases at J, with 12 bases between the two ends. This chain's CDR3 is CASRGTYGDTQYF. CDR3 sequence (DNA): TGTGCCAGCAGGGGGACATACGGAGATACGCAGTATTTT.

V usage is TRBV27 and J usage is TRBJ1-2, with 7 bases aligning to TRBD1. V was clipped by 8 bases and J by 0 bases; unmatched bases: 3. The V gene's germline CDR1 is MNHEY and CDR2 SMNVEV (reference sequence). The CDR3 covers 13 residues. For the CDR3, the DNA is TGTGCCAGCGGGCAGGGGGCTAACTATGGCTACACCTTC. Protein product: CASGQGANYGYTF.

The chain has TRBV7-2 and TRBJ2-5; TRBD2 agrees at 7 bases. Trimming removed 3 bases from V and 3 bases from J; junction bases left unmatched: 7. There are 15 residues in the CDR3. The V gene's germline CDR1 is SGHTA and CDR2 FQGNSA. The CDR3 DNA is TGTGCCAGCAGCTTCGGGCTAGCGGTAAAAGAGACCCAGTACTTC. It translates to CASSFGLAVKETQYF.

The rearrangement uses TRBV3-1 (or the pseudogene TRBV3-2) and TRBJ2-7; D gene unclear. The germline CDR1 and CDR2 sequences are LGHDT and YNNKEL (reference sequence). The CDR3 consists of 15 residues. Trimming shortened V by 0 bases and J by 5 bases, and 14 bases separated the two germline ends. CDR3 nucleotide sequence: TGTGCCAGCAGCCAAGAAGACGGCAGTCTCGACGAGCAGTACTTC. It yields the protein CASSQEDGSLDEQYF.

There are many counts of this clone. CDR3 amino acids: CASSQESSSGANVLTF. The CDR3 DNA reads TGTGCCAGCAGCCAAGAGAGCAGCTCTGGGGCCAACGTCCTGACTTTC. The chain couples TRBV4-2 to TRBJ2-6; no clear D gene. The length of the CDR3 is 16 residues. CDR1 and CDR2 (germline): LGHNA, YNFKEQ. Trimming shortened V by 0 bases and J by 0 bases, and 6 bases separated the two germline ends.

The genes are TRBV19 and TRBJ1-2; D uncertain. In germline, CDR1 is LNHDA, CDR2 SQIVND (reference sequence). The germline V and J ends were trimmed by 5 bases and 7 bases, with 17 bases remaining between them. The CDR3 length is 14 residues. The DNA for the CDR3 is TGTGCCAGTAGTCCCCCGGCGCGGGGATCTGGCTACACCTTC. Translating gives CASSPPARGSGYTF.

The CDR3 DNA reads as TGTGCCAGCAGCTCCTATAGCGGGGGCGGCACCGGGGAGCTGTTTTTT. Translated, it gives CASSSYSGGGTGELFF. V gene TRBV7-3 combines with J gene TRBJ2-2, with TRBD2 matching over 9 bases. Looked up from germline, CDR1 is SGHTA and CDR2 is FQGTGA. The CDR3 consists of 16 residues. Trimming removed 4 bases from V and 4 bases from J; junction bases left unmatched: 7.

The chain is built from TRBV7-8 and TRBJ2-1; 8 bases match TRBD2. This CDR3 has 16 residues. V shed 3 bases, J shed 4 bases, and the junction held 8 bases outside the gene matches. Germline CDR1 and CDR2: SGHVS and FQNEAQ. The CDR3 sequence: CASSLRAGGPYNEQFF. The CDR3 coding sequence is TGTGCCAGCAGCTTGCGCGCGGGGGGCCCGTACAATGAGCAGTTCTTC.

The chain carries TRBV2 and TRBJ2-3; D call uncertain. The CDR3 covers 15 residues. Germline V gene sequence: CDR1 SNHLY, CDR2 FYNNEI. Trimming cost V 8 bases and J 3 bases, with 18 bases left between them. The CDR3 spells CASQLGSQNTDTQYF. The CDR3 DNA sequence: TGTGCCAGCCAGCTGGGGTCCCAAAATACAGATACGCAGTATTTT. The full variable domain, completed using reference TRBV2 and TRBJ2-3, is EPEVTQTPSHQVTQMGQEVILRCVPISNHLYFYWYRQILGQKVEFLVSFYNNEISEKSEIFDDQFSVERPDGSNFTLKIRSTKLEDSAMYFCASQLGSQNTDTQYFGPGTRLTVL.

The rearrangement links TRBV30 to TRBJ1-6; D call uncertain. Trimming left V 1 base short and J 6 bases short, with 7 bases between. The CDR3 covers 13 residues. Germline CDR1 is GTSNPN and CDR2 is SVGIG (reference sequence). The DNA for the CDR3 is TGTGCCTGGAGTGGGGTCCCTAATTCACCCCTCCACTTT. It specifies CAWSGVPNSPLHF.

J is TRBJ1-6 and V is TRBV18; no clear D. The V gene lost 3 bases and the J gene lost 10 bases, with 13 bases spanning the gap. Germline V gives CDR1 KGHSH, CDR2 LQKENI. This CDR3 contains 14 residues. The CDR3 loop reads CASSPLNSGSPLHF. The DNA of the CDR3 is TGTGCCAGCTCACCCCTGAACAGTGGATCACCCCTCCACTTT.

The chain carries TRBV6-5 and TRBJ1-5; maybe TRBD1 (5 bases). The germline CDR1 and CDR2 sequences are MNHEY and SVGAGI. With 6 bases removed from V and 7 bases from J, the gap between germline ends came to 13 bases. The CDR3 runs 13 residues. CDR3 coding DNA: TGTGCCAGCAGCCGCTTGAGGGACCAGCCCCAGCATTTT. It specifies CASSRLRDQPQHF.

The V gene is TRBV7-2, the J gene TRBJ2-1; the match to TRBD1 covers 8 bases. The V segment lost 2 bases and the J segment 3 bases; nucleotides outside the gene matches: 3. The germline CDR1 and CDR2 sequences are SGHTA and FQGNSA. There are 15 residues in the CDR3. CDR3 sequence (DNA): TGTGCCAGCAGCTTATACAGGGGGAACTACAATGAGCAGTTCTTC. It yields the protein CASSLYRGNYNEQFF.

Here the CDR3 DNA reads TGTGCCAGCAGCCCGGACAGGACGCGAGGCTACACCTTC. Its translation: CASSPDRTRGYTF. The chain combines TRBV14 with TRBJ1-2; 7 bases align to TRBD1. The V gene end was trimmed by 4 bases and the J gene end by 8 bases; junction bases not matched to a gene: 7. The CDR3 length is 13 residues. CDR1 and CDR2 from the germline V gene are SGHDN and FVKESK.

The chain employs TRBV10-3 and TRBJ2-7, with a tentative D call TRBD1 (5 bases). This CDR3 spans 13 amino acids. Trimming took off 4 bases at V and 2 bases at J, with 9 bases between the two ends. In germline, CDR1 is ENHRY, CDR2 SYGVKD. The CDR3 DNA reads TGTGCCATCAGTGGCGCGACAGCCTACGAGCAGTACTTC. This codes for CAISGATAYEQYF.

The CDR3 reads CASSRGVSDHYGYTF. In nucleotides, the CDR3 is TGTGCCAGCAGCCGTGGAGTTTCCGATCACTATGGCTACACCTTC. The chain couples TRBV7-9 to TRBJ1-2, with D unresolved. The CDR3 runs to 15 residues. Germline V lookup: CDR1 SEHNR, CDR2 FQNEAQ (reference sequence). The germline V and J ends were trimmed by 5 bases and 3 bases, with 16 bases remaining between them.

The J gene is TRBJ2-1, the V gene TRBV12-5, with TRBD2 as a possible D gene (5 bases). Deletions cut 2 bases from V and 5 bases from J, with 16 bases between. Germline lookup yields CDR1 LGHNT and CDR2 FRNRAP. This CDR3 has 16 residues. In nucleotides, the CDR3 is TGTGCTAGTGGTTTGCCCCCGGACGGGAAACACAATGAGCAGTTCTTC. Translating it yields CASGLPPDGKHNEQFF.

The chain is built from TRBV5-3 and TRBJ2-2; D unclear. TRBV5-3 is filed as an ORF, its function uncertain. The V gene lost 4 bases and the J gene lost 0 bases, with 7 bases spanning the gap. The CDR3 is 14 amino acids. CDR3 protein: CARSPPTNTGELFF. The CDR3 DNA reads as TGTGCCAGAAGCCCGCCGACGAACACCGGGGAGCTGTTTTTT.

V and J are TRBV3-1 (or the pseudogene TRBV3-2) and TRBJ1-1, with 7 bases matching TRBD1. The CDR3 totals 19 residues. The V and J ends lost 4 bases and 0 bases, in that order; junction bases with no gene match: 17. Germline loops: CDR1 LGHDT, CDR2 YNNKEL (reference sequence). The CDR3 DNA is TGTGCCAGCAGCCGCCGGGACAGAACCTATAACATCTTGAACACTGAAGCTTTCTTT. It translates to CASSRRDRTYNILNTEAFF.

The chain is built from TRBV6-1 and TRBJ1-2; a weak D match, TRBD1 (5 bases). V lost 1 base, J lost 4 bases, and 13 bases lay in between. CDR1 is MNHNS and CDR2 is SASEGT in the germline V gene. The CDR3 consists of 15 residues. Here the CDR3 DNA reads TGTGCCAGCAGTGAAGTTGGGGGAGGAGGCTATGGCTACACCTTC. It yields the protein CASSEVGGGGYGYTF.